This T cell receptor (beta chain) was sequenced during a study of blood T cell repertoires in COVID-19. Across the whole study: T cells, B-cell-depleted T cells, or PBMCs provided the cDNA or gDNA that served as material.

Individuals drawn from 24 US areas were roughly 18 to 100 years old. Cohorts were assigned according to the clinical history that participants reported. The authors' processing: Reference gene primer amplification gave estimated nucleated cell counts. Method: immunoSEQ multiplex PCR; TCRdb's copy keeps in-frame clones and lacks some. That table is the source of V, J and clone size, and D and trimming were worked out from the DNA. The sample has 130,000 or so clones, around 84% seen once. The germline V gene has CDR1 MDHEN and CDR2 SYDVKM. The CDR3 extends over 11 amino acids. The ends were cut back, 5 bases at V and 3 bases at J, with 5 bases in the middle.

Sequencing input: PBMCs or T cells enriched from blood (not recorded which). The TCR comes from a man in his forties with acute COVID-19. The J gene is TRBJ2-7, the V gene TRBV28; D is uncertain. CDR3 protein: CASSPHYEQYF. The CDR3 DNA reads TGTGCCAGCAGTCCCCACTACGAGCAGTACTTC.